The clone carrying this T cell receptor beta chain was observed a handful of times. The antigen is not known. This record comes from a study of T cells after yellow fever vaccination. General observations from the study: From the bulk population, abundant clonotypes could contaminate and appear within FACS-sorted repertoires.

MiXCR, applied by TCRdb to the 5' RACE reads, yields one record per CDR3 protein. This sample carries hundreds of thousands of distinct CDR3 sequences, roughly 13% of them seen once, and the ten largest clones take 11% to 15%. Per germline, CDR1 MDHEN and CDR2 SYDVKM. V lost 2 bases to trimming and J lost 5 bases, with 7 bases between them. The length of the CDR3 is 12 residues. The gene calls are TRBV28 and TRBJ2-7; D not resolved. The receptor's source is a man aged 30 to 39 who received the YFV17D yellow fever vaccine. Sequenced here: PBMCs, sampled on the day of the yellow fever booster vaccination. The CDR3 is CASSLTSNEQYF. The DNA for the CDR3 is TGTGCCAGCAGTTTAACCTCAAACGAGCAGTACTTC.